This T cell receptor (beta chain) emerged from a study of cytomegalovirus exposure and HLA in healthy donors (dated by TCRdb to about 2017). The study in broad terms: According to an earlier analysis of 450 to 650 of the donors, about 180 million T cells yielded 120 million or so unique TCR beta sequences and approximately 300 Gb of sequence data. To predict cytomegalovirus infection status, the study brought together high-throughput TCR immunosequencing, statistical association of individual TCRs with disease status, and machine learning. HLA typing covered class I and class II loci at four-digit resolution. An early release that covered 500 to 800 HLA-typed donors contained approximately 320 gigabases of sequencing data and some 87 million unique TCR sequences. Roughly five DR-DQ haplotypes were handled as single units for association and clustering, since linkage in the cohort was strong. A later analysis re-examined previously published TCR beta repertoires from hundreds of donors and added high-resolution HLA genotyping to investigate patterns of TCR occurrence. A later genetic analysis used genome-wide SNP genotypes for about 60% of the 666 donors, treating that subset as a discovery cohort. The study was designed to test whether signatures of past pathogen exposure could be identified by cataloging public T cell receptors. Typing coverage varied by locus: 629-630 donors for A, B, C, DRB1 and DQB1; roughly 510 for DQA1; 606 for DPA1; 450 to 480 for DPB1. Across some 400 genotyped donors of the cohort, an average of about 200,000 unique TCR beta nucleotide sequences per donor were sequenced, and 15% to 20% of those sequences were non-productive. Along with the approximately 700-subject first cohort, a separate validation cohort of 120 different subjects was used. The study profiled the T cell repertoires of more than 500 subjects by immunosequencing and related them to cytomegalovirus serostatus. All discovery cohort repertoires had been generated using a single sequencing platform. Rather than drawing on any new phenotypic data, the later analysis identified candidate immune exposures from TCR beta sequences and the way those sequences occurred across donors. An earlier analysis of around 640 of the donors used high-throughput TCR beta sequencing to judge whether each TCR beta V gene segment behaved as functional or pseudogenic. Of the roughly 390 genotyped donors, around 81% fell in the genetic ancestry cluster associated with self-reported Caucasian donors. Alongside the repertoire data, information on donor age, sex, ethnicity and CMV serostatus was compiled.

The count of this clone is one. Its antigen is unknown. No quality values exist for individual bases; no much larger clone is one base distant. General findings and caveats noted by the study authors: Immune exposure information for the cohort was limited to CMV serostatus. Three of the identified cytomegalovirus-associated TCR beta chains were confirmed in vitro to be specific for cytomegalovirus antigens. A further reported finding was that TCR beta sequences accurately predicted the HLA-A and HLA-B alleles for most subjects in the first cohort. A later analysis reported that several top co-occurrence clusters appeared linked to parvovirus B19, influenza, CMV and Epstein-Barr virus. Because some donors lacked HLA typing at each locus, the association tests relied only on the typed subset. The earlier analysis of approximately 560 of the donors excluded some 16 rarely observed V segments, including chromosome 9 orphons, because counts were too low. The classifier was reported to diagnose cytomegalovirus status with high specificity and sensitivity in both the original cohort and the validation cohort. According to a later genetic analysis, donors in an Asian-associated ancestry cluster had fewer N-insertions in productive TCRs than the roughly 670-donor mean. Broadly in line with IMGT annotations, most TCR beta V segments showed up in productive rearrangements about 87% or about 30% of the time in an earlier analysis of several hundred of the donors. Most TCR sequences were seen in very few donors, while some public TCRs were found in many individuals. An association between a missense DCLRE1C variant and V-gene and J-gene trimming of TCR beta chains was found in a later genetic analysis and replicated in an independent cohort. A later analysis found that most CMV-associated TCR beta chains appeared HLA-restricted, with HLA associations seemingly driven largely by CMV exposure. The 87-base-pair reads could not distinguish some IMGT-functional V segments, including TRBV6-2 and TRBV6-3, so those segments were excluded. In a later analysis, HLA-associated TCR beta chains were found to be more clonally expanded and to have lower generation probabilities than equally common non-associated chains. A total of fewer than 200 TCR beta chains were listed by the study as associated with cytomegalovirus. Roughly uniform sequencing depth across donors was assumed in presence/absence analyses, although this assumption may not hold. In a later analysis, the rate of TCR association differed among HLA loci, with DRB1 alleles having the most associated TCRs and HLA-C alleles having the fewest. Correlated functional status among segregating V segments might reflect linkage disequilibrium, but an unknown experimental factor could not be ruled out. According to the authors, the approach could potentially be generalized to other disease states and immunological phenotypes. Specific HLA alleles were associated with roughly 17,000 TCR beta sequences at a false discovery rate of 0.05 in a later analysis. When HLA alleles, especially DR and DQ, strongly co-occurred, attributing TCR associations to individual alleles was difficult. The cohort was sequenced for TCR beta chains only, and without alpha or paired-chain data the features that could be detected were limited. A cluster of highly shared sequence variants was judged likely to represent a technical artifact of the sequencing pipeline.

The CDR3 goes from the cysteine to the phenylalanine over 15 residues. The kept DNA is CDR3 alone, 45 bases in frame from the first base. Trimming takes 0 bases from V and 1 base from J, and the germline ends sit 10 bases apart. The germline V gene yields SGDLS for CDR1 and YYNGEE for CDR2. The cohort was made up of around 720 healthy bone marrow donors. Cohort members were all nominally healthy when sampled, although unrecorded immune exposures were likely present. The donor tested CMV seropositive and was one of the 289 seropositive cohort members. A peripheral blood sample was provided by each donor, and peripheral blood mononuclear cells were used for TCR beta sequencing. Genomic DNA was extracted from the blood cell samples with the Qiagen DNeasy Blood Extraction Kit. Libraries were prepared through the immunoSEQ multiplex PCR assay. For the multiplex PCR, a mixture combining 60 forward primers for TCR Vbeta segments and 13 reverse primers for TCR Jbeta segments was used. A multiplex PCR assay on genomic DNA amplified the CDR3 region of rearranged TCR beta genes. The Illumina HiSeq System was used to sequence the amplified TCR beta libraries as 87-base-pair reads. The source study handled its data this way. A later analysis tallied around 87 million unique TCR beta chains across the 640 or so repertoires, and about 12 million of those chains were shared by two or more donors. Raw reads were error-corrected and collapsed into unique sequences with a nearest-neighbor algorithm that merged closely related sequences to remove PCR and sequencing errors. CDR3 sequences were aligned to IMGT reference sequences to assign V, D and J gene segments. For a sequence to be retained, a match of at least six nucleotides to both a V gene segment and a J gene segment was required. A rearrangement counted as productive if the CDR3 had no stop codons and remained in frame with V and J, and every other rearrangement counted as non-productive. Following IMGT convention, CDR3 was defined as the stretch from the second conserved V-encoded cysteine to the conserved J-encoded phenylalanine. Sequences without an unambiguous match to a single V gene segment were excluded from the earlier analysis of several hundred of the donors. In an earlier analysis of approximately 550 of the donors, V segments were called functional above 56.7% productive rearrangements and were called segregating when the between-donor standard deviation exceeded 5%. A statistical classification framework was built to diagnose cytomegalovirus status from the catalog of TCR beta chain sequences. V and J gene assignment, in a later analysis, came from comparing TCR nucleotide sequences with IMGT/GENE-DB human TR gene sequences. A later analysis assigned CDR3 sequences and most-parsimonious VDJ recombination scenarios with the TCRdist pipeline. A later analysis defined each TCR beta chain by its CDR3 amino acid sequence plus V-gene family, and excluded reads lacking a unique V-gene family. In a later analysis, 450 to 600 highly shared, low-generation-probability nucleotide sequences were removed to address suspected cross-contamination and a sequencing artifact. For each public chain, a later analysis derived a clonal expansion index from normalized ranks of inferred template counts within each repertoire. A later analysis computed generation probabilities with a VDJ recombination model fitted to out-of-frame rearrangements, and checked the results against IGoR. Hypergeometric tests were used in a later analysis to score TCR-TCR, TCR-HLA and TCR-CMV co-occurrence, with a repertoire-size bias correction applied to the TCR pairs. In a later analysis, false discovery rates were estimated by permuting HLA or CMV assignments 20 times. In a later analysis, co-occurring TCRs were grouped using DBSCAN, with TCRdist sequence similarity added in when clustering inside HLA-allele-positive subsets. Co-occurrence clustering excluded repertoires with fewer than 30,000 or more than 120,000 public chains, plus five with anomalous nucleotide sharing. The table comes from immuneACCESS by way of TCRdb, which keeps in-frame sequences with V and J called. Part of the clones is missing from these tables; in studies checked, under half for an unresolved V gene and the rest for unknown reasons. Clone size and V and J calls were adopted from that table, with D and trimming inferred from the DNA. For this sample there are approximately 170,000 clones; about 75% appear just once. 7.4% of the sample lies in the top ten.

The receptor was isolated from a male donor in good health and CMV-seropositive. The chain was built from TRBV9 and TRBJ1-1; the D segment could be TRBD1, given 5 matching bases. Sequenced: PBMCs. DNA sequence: TGTGCCAGCAGCGTAGCTCGTCAGGGGAACACTGAAGCTTTCTTT. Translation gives CASSVARQGNTEAFF.